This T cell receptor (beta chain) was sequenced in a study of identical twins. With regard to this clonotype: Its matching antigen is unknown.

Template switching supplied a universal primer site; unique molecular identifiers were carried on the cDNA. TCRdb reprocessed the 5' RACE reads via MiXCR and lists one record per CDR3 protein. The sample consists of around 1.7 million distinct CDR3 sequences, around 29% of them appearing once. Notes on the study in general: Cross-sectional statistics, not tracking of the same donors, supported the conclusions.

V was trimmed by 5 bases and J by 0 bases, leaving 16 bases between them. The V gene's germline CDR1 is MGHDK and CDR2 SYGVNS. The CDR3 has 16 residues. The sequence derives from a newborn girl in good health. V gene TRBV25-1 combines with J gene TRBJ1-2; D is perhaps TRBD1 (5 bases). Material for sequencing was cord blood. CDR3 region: CASSPTGGSPNYGYTF. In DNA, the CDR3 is TGTGCCAGCAGTCCCACTGGGGGTTCACCTAACTATGGCTACACCTTC.